This TCR beta chain was retrieved from a study of blood T cell repertoires in COVID-19. For the study at large: In each case, the material was cDNA or gDNA derived from T cells, B-cell-depleted T cells, or PBMCs.

The V and J ends lost 3 bases and 0 bases, in that order; junction bases with no gene match: 2. CDR3 length: 15 amino acids. Germline CDR1 is LNHDA and CDR2 is SQIVND (reference sequence). The authors' processing: Reference gene primer amplification gave estimated nucleated cell counts. Sequencing was performed with immunoSEQ multiplex PCR; in TCRdb, only in-frame clones are kept and a portion is missing. The D gene and trimming were derived from the DNA, and the V and J assignments and clone size from that table. The profile shows nearly 200,000 clones, approximately 84% of them singletons. The sequenced sample consisted of peripheral blood. The gene calls are TRBV19 and TRBJ2-1; 7 bases fit TRBD2. This receptor was obtained from a woman aged 70 to 79 with active or convalescent COVID-19. CDR3 nucleotide sequence: TGTGCCAGTAGTATGGGCGGGAGCTCCTACAATGAGCAGTTCTTC. Translation: CASSMGGSSYNEQFF.